This TCR beta chain was captured by sequencing in a study of neoadjuvant anti-PD-1 for oral cavity cancer. Assay used: immunoSEQ multiplex PCR; TCRdb lists only in-frame clones, some missing. The table records roughly 15,000 clones, roughly two thirds of them present only once. The CDR3 is made up of 14 amino acids. Deletions cut 1 base from V and 2 bases from J, with 6 bases between. Per germline, CDR1 SEHNR and CDR2 FQNEAQ (reference sequence). The TCR originated in a person between 35 and 79 years old with oral cavity squamous cell carcinoma. The chain uses TRBV7-9 and TRBJ1-5; D is unresolved. Material: PBMCs, obtained before nivolumab (anti-PD-1) treatment. The CDR3 reads CASSLVGRNQPQHF. CDR3 DNA sequence: TGTGCCAGCAGCTTAGTAGGGCGCAATCAGCCCCAGCATTTT.